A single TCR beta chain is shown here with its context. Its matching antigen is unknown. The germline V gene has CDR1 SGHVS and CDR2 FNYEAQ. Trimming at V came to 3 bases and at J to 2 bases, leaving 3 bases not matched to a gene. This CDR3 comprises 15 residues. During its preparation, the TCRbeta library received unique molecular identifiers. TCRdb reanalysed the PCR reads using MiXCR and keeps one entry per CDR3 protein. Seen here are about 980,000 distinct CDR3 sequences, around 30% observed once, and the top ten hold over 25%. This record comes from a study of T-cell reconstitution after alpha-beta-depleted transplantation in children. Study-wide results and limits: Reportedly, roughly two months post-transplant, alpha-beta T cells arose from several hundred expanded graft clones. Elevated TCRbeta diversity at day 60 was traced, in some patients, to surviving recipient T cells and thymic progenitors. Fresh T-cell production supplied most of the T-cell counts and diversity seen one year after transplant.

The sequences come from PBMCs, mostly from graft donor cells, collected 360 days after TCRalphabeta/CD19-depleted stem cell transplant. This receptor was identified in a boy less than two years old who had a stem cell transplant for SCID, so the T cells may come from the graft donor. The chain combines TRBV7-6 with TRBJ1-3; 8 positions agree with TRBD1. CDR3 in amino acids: CASSFQGATGNTIYF. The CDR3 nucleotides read TGTGCCAGCAGCTTTCAGGGGGCGACTGGAAACACCATATATTTT.